This TCR beta chain derives from a study of blood T cells in healthy people across ages (dated by TCRdb to the mid-2010s). In terms of the full investigation: Template switching captured roughly one uniquely barcoded TCR beta cDNA molecule per two T cells in model experiments. Donors were grouped into four age groups: young (average roughly 17 years), middle-aged (39), aged (around 62) and long-lived (approximately 75). The study analyzed two additional independent replicas of 1 million unique cDNA reads from the same blood draw for two donors, one aged 18 to 29 and one aged 80 or older. To avoid experimental bias, donors of different ages were spread randomly across the sequencing lanes. To track age-related changes in TCR beta repertoire diversity, the study relied on deep sequencing normalized with unique cDNA molecular identifiers. The paper as a whole reports these results and caveats: Compared with the aged group, the long-lived group had more naive CD4+ T cells, fewer expanded clones and increased TCR diversity, suggesting age selection. Since profiling was done on bulk unsorted PBMCs, naive and antigen-experienced compartments could not be conclusively compared. As age increased, observed TCR beta diversity per million T cells dropped in a roughly linear way, and a significant reduction was already evident by age about 40. There was a strong correlation between observed TCR beta diversity and the percentage of naive T cells measured by flow cytometry. Because donor CMV infection status was unknown, age-related changes in expanded clonotypes were potentially confounded. Estimates of total diversity based on one million sequenced T cells were regarded as lower bounds and as underestimates.

The library was produced with 5' RACE. The listed sequencing device is Illumina HiSeq 2500. The second PCR ran for roughly 7 to 12 cycles and used a J-beta primer mix along with a sample-barcoded 5' primer. A template-switch 5' adaptor carrying 12 random nucleotides introduced a unique molecular identifier onto each TCR beta cDNA molecule. Each sample yielded at least 3 million CDR3-containing paired-end reads. The Mint cDNA synthesis kit, primed by a TRBC-specific oligonucleotide, was used to synthesize first-strand cDNA from all RNA. All cDNA was treated with uracil-DNA glycosylase and then went through a first 18-cycle PCR with the universal primers M1SS and BC2_uni_R. For the original study's pipeline: Normalization of each sample was performed by random selection of 1 million high-quality reads, each carrying a distinct molecular identifier. Instead of being binned into consensus sequences, reads with shared molecular identifiers were discarded. CDR3 identification, clonotype clustering and error correction used MiTCR with a Q25 quality threshold and the strictest error-elimination algorithm. A nonparametric unseen species model with Euler transformation was used to estimate lower-bound total TCR beta diversity. TCRdb cleaned the public reads at Q25 with fastp, built clones with MiXCR and kept in-frame beta chains. Every entry covers one CDR3 protein and lists the most common genes and DNA from its rows. V and J calls and clone size were set by TCRdb, not the authors. The sample table contains hundreds of thousands of distinct CDR3 sequences; only one count was recorded for over 45% of them. The ten largest clones add up to 25% to 35% of the sample.

Based on the germline V gene (reference sequence), the CDR1 and CDR2 sequences are SEHNR and FQNEAQ. The cysteine opens and the phenylalanine closes a CDR3 of 14 amino acids. Only the CDR3 portion is preserved as DNA: 42 bases, with reading frame beginning at the first base. The roughly 37 donors, aged about 6 to 95 years, were systemically healthy Caucasian individuals from Russia. Approximately 9 milliliters of peripheral blood were collected from each donor into EDTA-treated Vacutainer tubes. Ficoll-Paque density-gradient centrifugation was used to isolate PBMCs, with at least 6.5 million per sample. Trizol reagent was used to extract total RNA from the PBMCs, yielding at least 5.5 micrograms per sample. For every donor, flow cytometry on a PBMC aliquot measured the percentage of naive CD45RAhigh/CD27high T cells. As concerns this clonotype: No cognate antigen has been identified for it. No per-base quality is available; no much larger clone lies one base away.

The TCR originated in a woman aged 60 to 75 in good health. The chain is assembled from TRBV7-9 and TRBJ2-1; a confident D gene designation cannot be given. The J call may not be correct, given that the DNA end is closer to TRBJ2-7. Sequenced material: blood. The DNA sequence reads TGTGCCAGCAGCCCCCCGGGCCCTTGGAATGAGCAGTACTTC. It specifies CASSPPGPWNEQYF.